These 9 T cell receptor beta chains share one sample of origin, sequenced in a study of cytomegalovirus exposure and HLA in healthy donors. The PCR contained 60 Vbeta and 13 Jbeta primers. Assay: immunoSEQ multiplex PCR; the TCRdb copy retains only in-frame clones and omits some. The sample records under 200,000 clones, 80% being singletons. The source material was PBMCs. The receptors originated from a woman between 45 and 65 years old in good health and CMV-seropositive.

The V call is TRBV14, the J call TRBJ2-2; 9 bases are a match to TRBD1. The CDR3 spans 17 residues. The V gene end was trimmed by 5 bases and the J gene end by 6 bases; junction bases not matched to a gene: 13. The germline gives CDR1 SGHDN, CDR2 FVKESK. CDR3 loop: CASSFAELGQGSGELFF. CDR3 DNA: TGTGCCAGCAGCTTCGCGGAACTCGGACAGGGGTCCGGGGAGCTGTTTTTT.

The gene calls are TRBV9 and TRBJ2-1; 8 bases are shared with TRBD1. Unmatched junction bases numbered 11, after V lost 1 base and J lost 5 bases. Germline V gene sequence: CDR1 SGDLS, CDR2 YYNGEE. This CDR3 spans 17 amino acids. The CDR3 sequence: CASSVLGWTGSNNEQFF. The CDR3 DNA reads TGTGCCAGCAGCGTATTGGGTTGGACAGGGTCCAACAATGAGCAGTTCTTC. Looking up the rest from reference TRBV9 and TRBJ2-1 gives the full variable domain: DSGVTQTPKHLITATGQRVTLRCSPRSGDLSVYWYQQSLDQGLQFLIQYYNGEERAKGNILERFSAQQFPDLHSELNLSSLELGDSALYFCASSVLGWTGSNNEQFFGPGTRLTVL.

The chain uses TRBV18 and TRBJ2-2; 14 nucleotides agree with TRBD2. Germline loops: CDR1 KGHSH, CDR2 LQKENI. CDR3 length: 16 amino acids. J lost 5 bases, V lost 6 bases, and 5 bases had no gene match. The CDR3 DNA is TGTGCCAGCTCTCAGGGACTAGCGGGAGTAACCGGGGAGCTGTTTTTT. Translated, it gives CASSQGLAGVTGELFF.

The V call is TRBV11-2, the J call TRBJ2-7; D possibly corresponds to TRBD1 (6 bases). The ends were cut back, 5 bases at V and 3 bases at J, with 8 bases in the middle. The germline V gene encodes CDR1 SGHAT and CDR2 FQNNGV. The CDR3 spans 12 residues. CDR3 amino acids: CASSQGGYEQYF. The CDR3 nucleotides read TGTGCCAGCAGCCAAGGGGGCTACGAGCAGTACTTC.

V is TRBV28 and J is TRBJ1-2; TRBD1 matches at 7 bases. There are 16 residues in the CDR3. Germline loops: CDR1 MDHEN, CDR2 SYDVKM. V was pared by 5 bases and J by 8 bases, with 17 bases of the junction left unmatched. The CDR3 bases are TGTGCCAGCAGTATTGGACAGGAGGGGGCTATCTGGGGCTACACCTTC. Amino acid sequence: CASSIGQEGAIWGYTF.

With respect to this clone: Germline is not matched at one junction end, which may reflect a read error. The rearrangement joins TRBV28 to TRBJ2-5; D is uncertain. This CDR3 is built from 17 residues. Germline V gives CDR1 MDHEN, CDR2 SYDVKM. The DNA for the CDR3 is TGTGCCAGCAGTTTTTCTCCCGCCTATGCCGCAAGAGAGGCCCAGTACTTC. It translates to CASSFSPAYAAREAQYF.

V usage is TRBV6-5 and J usage is TRBJ1-5; D perhaps matches TRBD1 (5 bases). In germline, CDR1 is MNHEY, CDR2 SVGAGI. CDR3 length: 13 amino acids. V was trimmed by 4 bases and J by 4 bases, leaving 8 bases between them. The chain's CDR3 is CASSSRQNQPQHF. CDR3 DNA: TGTGCCAGCAGTTCCCGACAGAATCAGCCCCAGCATTTT.

V gene TRBV4-2 combines with J gene TRBJ2-7, with a possible D match to TRBD2 (5 bases). The CDR3 has 14 residues. Trimming stripped 1 base from V and 3 bases from J, with 10 bases between. Germline V CDR1 and CDR2: LGHNA, YNFKEQ. For the CDR3, the DNA is TGTGCCAGCAGCCAAGCGCCTCGGGGCTACGAGCAGTACTTC. This translates into CASSQAPRGYEQYF.

This chain uses TRBV28 with TRBJ1-2; 10 bases map to TRBD1. The CDR3 totals 15 residues. Germline CDR1 MDHEN, CDR2 SYDVKM. V shed 8 bases and J 0 bases; nucleotides not matched to a gene: 6. The CDR3 here is CASLATGGPNYGYTF. In DNA, the CDR3 is TGTGCCAGCCTAGCGACAGGGGGCCCTAACTATGGCTACACCTTC.